Sequencing of this T cell receptor beta chain was carried out in a study of cytomegalovirus exposure and HLA in healthy donors. Regarding the study as a whole: In a later analysis, several top co-occurrence clusters appeared linked to parvovirus B19, influenza, CMV and Epstein-Barr virus.

The J segment lost 4 bases and the V segment lost 4 bases, leaving 5 bases of the junction unmatched. The CDR3 runs 15 residues. Germline CDR1 SGHDT, CDR2 YYEEEE. With regard to this clone: What it binds is unknown.

The study ran its PCR with 60 Vbeta and 13 Jbeta primers. The repertoire was sequenced with immunoSEQ multiplex PCR; TCRdb's copy has only in-frame clones and lacks some. The listing contains about 200,000 clones. This clonotype originated in a woman aged 30 to 39 in good health and CMV-seropositive. Sequencing was done on a sample of PBMCs. V is TRBV5-6 and J is TRBJ2-1; 10 bases align to TRBD2. Here the CDR3 DNA reads TGTGCCAGCAGCCCCGGGACTAGCGTATACAATGAGCAGTTCTTC. Protein sequence: CASSPGTSVYNEQFF.